This T cell receptor beta chain was identified during a study of cytomegalovirus exposure and HLA in healthy donors. Looking at the study overall: Earlier findings included 117 million unique TCR beta sequences obtained from about 179 million T cells.

CDR1 SEHNR and CDR2 FQNEAQ come from the germline V gene (reference sequence). The CDR3 consists of 14 residues. About this clone: As yet, its antigen is unknown.

Primers: 60 Vbeta forward and 13 Jbeta reverse. Original processing methods: In a later analysis, the count reached about 75 million unique TCR beta chains, with roughly 12 million shared. Libraries were prepared by immunoSEQ multiplex PCR; TCRdb keeps only in-frame clonotypes and omits some of them. The DNA gave D and trimming, while V, J and clone size come from that table. The data show approximately 140,000 clones, roughly 81% seen once. Findings of the study overall: Donors belonging to an Asian-associated ancestry cluster reportedly showed fewer N-insertions in productive TCRs than the approximately 670-donor mean, according to what a later analysis found.

The TCR comes from a female donor in good health and CMV-seronegative. The rearrangement links TRBV7-9 to TRBJ2-5; D possibly corresponds to TRBD2 (5 bases). The J call could be wrong; TRBJ2-7 is a better fit for the DNA end. The sequencing input was PBMCs. CDR3: CASSQTGLTYEQYF. For the CDR3, the DNA is TGTGCCAGCAGCCAAACCGGACTGACCTACGAGCAGTACTTC.